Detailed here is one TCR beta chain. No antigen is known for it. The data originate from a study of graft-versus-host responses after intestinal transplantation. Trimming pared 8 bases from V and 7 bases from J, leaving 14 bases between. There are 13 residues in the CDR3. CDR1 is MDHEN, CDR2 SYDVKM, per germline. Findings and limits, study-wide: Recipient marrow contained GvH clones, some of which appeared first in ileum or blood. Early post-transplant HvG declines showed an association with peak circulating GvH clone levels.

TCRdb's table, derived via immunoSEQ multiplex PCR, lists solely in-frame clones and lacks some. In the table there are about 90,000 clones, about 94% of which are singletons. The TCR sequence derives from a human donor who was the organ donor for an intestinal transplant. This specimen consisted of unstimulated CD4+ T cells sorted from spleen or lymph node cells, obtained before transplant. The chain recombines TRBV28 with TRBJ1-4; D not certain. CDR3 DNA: TGTGCCAGCGAGTTCCCCGGCAGTGAAAAACTGTTTTTT. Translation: CASEFPGSEKLFF.